This entry describes one TCR beta chain. In the study's own analysis: Estimation of nucleated cell counts relied on the amplification of reference gene primers. Only in-frame clones appear in the TCRdb table, and some are missing; sequencing was by immunoSEQ multiplex PCR. That table furnishes V, J and clone size, whereas the DNA furnished D and trimming. The sample lists roughly 56,000 clones; approximately 92% were seen once. The data stem from a study of blood T cell repertoires in COVID-19. Background on the study: Donors in the United States, Italy and Spain gave samples during acute or convalescent COVID-19. T cells, B-cell-depleted T cells, or PBMCs supplied cDNA or gDNA.

The TCR originated in a man aged 45-65 years with active COVID-19. Sequencing used peripheral blood.

The CDR3 protein is CASSQWDRRVNGYTF. DNA of the CDR3: TGTGCCAGCAGCCAGTGGGACAGGAGAGTTAATGGCTACACCTTC. The rearrangement joins TRBV7-9 to TRBJ1-2; TRBD1 aligns across 8 bases. The V gene end was trimmed by 5 bases and the J gene end by 6 bases; junction bases not matched to a gene: 11. The CDR3 consists of 15 residues. The germline V gene encodes CDR1 SEHNR and CDR2 FQNEAQ (reference sequence).